This TCR beta chain was retrieved from a study of OX40 agonist ivuxolimab in advanced cancers. CDR3 size: 14 residues. Germline V gene lookup returns CDR1 SGHNT and CDR2 YYREEE (reference sequence). Trimming left V 4 bases short and J 1 base short, with 11 bases between. Only in-frame clones appear in the TCRdb table, and some are missing; sequencing was by immunoSEQ multiplex PCR. The table records 50,000 to 65,000 clones, around 89% of them present only once. The sample here was CD4+ or CD8+ T cells sorted from blood, taken in a trial of the OX40 agonist ivuxolimab. This clonotype was obtained from an adult with an advanced solid tumor such as melanoma, head and neck, liver or kidney cancer. The rearrangement uses TRBV5-4 and TRBJ2-5; D could derive from TRBD1 or TRBD2 (6 bases each). CDR3 bases: TGTGCCAGCAGCCTCGGGGGCGCCCAAGAGACCCAGTACTTC. Its protein is CASSLGGAQETQYF.